Below, 14 T cell receptor beta chains from the same sample are listed, as sequenced in a study of cytomegalovirus exposure and HLA in healthy donors. In the PCR, 60 Vbeta and 13 Jbeta primers were used. The protocol was immunoSEQ multiplex PCR, while the TCRdb copy is restricted to in-frame clones and leaves out a portion. The table shows fewer than 200,000 clones, with roughly 9.4% occurring only once. Material: PBMCs. These receptors were collected from a woman aged 25 to 39 in good health and CMV-seropositive.

CDR3 nucleotides: TGTGCCAGCAGCCTAGGACTAGCGGGAGGGCCCTTGGACACAGATACGCAGTATTTT. It translates to CASSLGLAGGPLDTDTQYF. The gene calls are TRBV5-4 and TRBJ2-3; TRBD2 matches at 15 bases. V trimming: 4 bases; J trimming: 2 bases; junction bases outside the gene matches: 11. Germline V gene sequence: CDR1 SGHNT, CDR2 YYREEE (reference sequence). The CDR3 totals 19 residues.

The V and J genes are TRBV28 and TRBJ2-1; D perhaps matches TRBD2 (6 bases). V was cut by 1 base and J by 1 base, with 11 bases left in between. The length of the CDR3 is 16 residues. Germline V CDR1 and CDR2: MDHEN, SYDVKM. As DNA, the CDR3 is TGTGCCAGCAGTTTATTAGTGGGGAGGTCCTACAATGAGCAGTTCTTC. Protein product: CASSLLVGRSYNEQFF.

V usage is TRBV6-5 and J usage is TRBJ2-7; 9 nucleotides line up with TRBD1. CDR1 is MNHEY, CDR2 SVGAGI, per germline. CDR3 length: 15 amino acids. Losses at the gene ends were 2 bases for V and 3 bases for J; bases not matched to a gene: 5. The CDR3 sequence: CASSYAGQGYYEQYF. For the CDR3, the DNA is TGTGCCAGCAGTTACGCGGGACAGGGCTACTACGAGCAGTACTTC.

In this sample, this clone turned up a few times. The rearrangement uses TRBV29-1 and TRBJ2-3; TRBD2 agrees at 10 bases. With V trimmed by 1 base and J by 0 bases, 7 bases remained unmatched. CDR1 SQVTM and CDR2 ANQGSEA come from the germline V gene. This CDR3 has 17 residues. CDR3 sequence: CSVEGLAGVRSTDTQYF. The CDR3 nucleotides read TGCAGCGTTGAAGGCCTAGCGGGAGTTAGGAGCACAGATACGCAGTATTTT.

The sample holds a few counts of this clone. The chain uses TRBV2 and TRBJ2-3; a possible D gene is TRBD2 (5 bases). V was clipped by 5 bases and J by 1 base, with 10 bases between them. Germline CDR1 and CDR2: SNHLY and FYNNEI. The CDR3 spans 14 residues. CDR3 amino acids: CASSPSSGTDTQYF. CDR3 in DNA: TGTGCCAGCAGTCCTAGCAGTGGCACAGATACGCAGTATTTT.

This rearrangement joins TRBV19 to TRBJ2-1; TRBD2 is a possible D gene (5 bases). This CDR3 comprises 14 residues. CDR1 is LNHDA, CDR2 SQIVND, per germline (reference sequence). V lost 9 bases and J lost 5, with 17 bases in between. The CDR3 DNA is TGTGCCAGCCTGGACTGGGCGAAAGACAATGAGCAGTTCTTC. Translating gives CASLDWAKDNEQFF.

This clone turned up a few times. Here the CDR3 DNA reads TGTGCCAGCAGCTTAGGGAGGACAGGGGACCTATATGGCTACACCTTC. It yields the protein CASSLGRTGDLYGYTF. This chain connects TRBV7-6 to TRBJ1-2, with 9 positions matching TRBD1. V lost 1 base and J lost 5; bases outside the gene matches: 8. CDR1 SGHVS and CDR2 FNYEAQ come from the germline V gene. The length of the CDR3 is 16 residues. Full variable domain (outside the CDR3, taken from reference TRBV7-6 and TRBJ1-2): GAGVSQSPRYKVTKRGQDVALRCDPISGHVSLYWYRQALGQGPEFLTYFNYEAQQDKSGLPNDRFSAERPEGSISTLTIQRTEQRDSAMYRCASSLGRTGDLYGYTFGSGTRLTVV.

This clone was seen a handful of times. The chain is built from TRBV15 and TRBJ1-5; tentative D call: TRBD1 (5 bases). V dropped 2 bases and J dropped 1 base, with 18 bases sitting between them. The CDR3 is made up of 18 amino acids. Germline V CDR1 and CDR2: LNHNV, YYDKDF (reference sequence). The CDR3 DNA reads TGTGCCACCAGCAGATCCGGGCCATCTCCAGGGAGCAATCAGCCCCAGCATTTT. Amino acid sequence: CATSRSGPSPGSNQPQHF.

This clone was seen a few times. V is TRBV25-1 and J is TRBJ1-2; D remains unclear. Germline CDR1 and CDR2: MGHDK and SYGVNS. Trimming shortened V by 2 bases and J by 4 bases, and 8 bases separated the two germline ends. The CDR3 spans 13 residues. This CDR3 is CASSETGIYGYTF. The CDR3 DNA follows: TGTGCCAGCAGTGAAACCGGGATCTATGGCTACACCTTC.

This clone occurred a few times. CDR3 coding DNA: TGTGCCAGCAGCCATTCAGGGGGGAGCACAGATACGCAGTATTTT. Amino acids: CASSHSGGSTDTQYF. J is TRBJ2-3 and V is TRBV7-9, with TRBD1 as a possible D gene (7 bases). The germline V gene encodes CDR1 SEHNR and CDR2 FQNEAQ (reference sequence). The CDR3 is 15 amino acids. The V and J ends lost 5 bases and 0 bases respectively, with 12 bases between them.

This clone has only a few counts. The chain links TRBV2 to TRBJ1-5; D call uncertain. This CDR3 comprises 13 residues. V dropped 4 bases and J dropped 4 bases, with 8 bases sitting between them. The germline gives CDR1 SNHLY, CDR2 FYNNEI. CDR3 nucleotide sequence: TGTGCCAGCAGTGCCCCTTCTAATCAGCCCCAGCATTTT. It encodes CASSAPSNQPQHF.

The gene calls are TRBV19 and TRBJ2-7, with D possibly TRBD2 on 5 matching bases. The CDR3 is made up of 12 amino acids. V lost 9 bases and J 7 bases, leaving 16 bases between the germline ends. Looked up from germline, CDR1 is LNHDA and CDR2 is SQIVND (reference sequence). CDR3 sequence reads: CASHGDKREQYF. The CDR3 nucleotides are TGTGCCAGCCACGGGGATAAACGGGAGCAGTACTTC.

The rearrangement uses TRBV7-2 and TRBJ2-3; TRBD2 matches 8 bases. Germline V gene lookup returns CDR1 SGHTA and CDR2 FQGNSA. This CDR3 has 19 residues. After removal of 1 base from V and 0 bases from J, the junction contained 12 bases not matched to a gene. The CDR3 nucleotides read TGTGCCAGCAGCTTAGACGGTTGGGCTAGCGGGTATAGCACAGATACGCAGTATTTT. This codes for CASSLDGWASGYSTDTQYF.

This chain links TRBV7-9 with TRBJ2-5; possible D gene TRBD2, 5 bases. The V end was cut by 5 bases, the J end by 5 bases, with 15 bases between. From germline, CDR1 is SEHNR and CDR2 FQNEAQ (reference sequence). This CDR3 spans 14 amino acids. CDR3 loop: CASSPDGLRETQYF. CDR3 DNA sequence: TGTGCCAGCAGCCCCGACGGACTGCGGGAGACCCAGTACTTC.